Below are 32 T cell receptor beta chains sequenced from a single sample in a study of cytomegalovirus exposure and HLA in healthy donors (dated by TCRdb to 2016 to 2017). Library method: the immunoSEQ multiplex PCR assay. For the multiplex PCR, a mixture combining 60 forward primers for TCR Vbeta segments and 13 reverse primers for TCR Jbeta segments was used. Entries here come from immuneACCESS through TCRdb and include only in-frame sequences with V and J called. Some clones fail to appear in such tables; in the studies checked, an unresolved V gene covers under half of the shortfall, and the cause of the remainder is unknown. This specimen's table enumerates roughly 120,000 clones. The top ten constitute 2.2% of the sample. The sequenced sample was PBMCs. Source of these receptors: a man aged 40-55 years in good health and CMV-seronegative.

CDR3 coding DNA: TGTGCCAGCAGCTATCCCCTTTTGGAGCCCCAGCATTTT. As protein: CASSYPLLEPQHF. V is TRBV28 and J is TRBJ1-5; the D is unclear. The CDR3 runs to 13 residues. CDR1 and CDR2 (germline): MDHEN, SYDVKM. Deletions cut 6 bases from V and 8 bases from J, with 14 bases between.

This rearrangement joins TRBV27 to TRBJ1-5, with D hard to call. Deletions cut 6 bases from V and 0 bases from J, with 18 bases between. The CDR3 runs 17 residues. The germline V gene has CDR1 MNHEY and CDR2 SMNVEV (reference sequence). CDR3 in DNA: TGTGCCAGCAGCCGGGCGGGTATCACGTATAGCAATCAGCCCCAGCATTTT. Protein product: CASSRAGITYSNQPQHF.

The V call is TRBV30, the J call TRBJ1-2; 7 positions match TRBD1. Germline V lookup: CDR1 GTSNPN, CDR2 SVGIG (reference sequence). The CDR3 spans 14 residues. Trimming at V came to 5 bases and at J to 0 bases, leaving 6 bases not matched to a gene. The CDR3 here is CAWATGRANYGYTF. In DNA, the CDR3 is TGTGCCTGGGCGACAGGGAGAGCTAACTATGGCTACACCTTC.

This chain uses TRBV28 with TRBJ2-1, with a tentative D call TRBD1 (6 bases). CDR3 length: 16 residues. Trimming stripped 7 bases from V and 0 bases from J, with 16 bases between. Per the germline V gene, CDR1 is MDHEN and CDR2 is SYDVKM. This CDR3 is CASIRMRTASYNEQFF. The DNA for the CDR3 is TGTGCCAGCATTAGGATGCGGACAGCCTCCTACAATGAGCAGTTCTTC.

The CDR3 region has the DNA TGTGCCAGCTCACGGGACAGTTACACTGAAGCTTTCTTT. Translating gives CASSRDSYTEAFF. The gene calls are TRBV18 and TRBJ1-1; TRBD1 matches 7 bases. The germline gives CDR1 KGHSH, CDR2 LQKENI. The junction had 2 bases not matched to a gene; V was cut back by 4 bases and J by 3 bases. This CDR3 comprises 13 residues.

This chain links TRBV9 with TRBJ1-2; tentative D call: TRBD1 (6 bases). V dropped 4 bases and J dropped 7 bases, with 20 bases sitting between them. This CDR3 contains 15 residues. The V gene's germline CDR1 is SGDLS and CDR2 YYNGEE. This CDR3 is CASSLTMGQGAGYTF. The DNA of the CDR3 is TGTGCCAGCAGCCTGACTATGGGACAAGGGGCTGGCTACACCTTC.

This chain links TRBV6-4 with TRBJ2-1; 7 bases line up with TRBD2. The CDR3 contains 14 residues. Germline CDR1 is MRHNA and CDR2 is SNTAGT. Trimming took 4 bases from V and 5 from J; bases not matched to a gene: 5. The DNA for the CDR3 is TGTGCCAGCAGTGGGTGGAGCGGGAACAATGAGCAGTTCTTC. Amino acids: CASSGWSGNNEQFF.

The rearrangement uses TRBV9 and TRBJ2-3; 7 positions match TRBD2. V was pared by 3 bases and J by 2 bases, with 6 bases of the junction left unmatched. In germline, CDR1 is SGDLS, CDR2 YYNGEE. The CDR3 consists of 15 residues. The CDR3 nucleotides read TGTGCCAGCAGCGCGGGGGGACGGTTCACAGATACGCAGTATTTT. Translation: CASSAGGRFTDTQYF.

CDR3 sequence (DNA): TGTGCCAGCAGCTTAAGAGGGGGCAGCTACGAGCAGTACTTC. As protein: CASSLRGGSYEQYF. The chain couples TRBV7-6 to TRBJ2-7; 7 bases match TRBD1. This CDR3 has 14 amino acids. The V segment lost 2 bases and the J segment 3 bases; nucleotides outside the gene matches: 4. The germline gives CDR1 SGHVS, CDR2 FNYEAQ.

This chain uses TRBV6-1 with TRBJ2-5; D might be TRBD1 (6 bases). With the DNA end fitting TRBJ2-7 better, the J assignment may be wrong. CDR1 is MNHNS, CDR2 SASEGT, per germline. The CDR3 loop spans 15 amino acids. CDR3 sequence (DNA): TGTGCCAGCAGTCGGTGGGGGCTAGGCTCCTACGAGCAGTACTTC. Its protein is CASSRWGLGSYEQYF.

The chain combines TRBV6-6 with TRBJ2-7, with 7 bases aligning to TRBD1. Germline V lookup: CDR1 MNHNY, CDR2 SVGAGI (reference sequence). V shed 6 bases and J 0 bases; nucleotides not matched to a gene: 8. The CDR3 is 15 residues long. In nucleotides, the CDR3 is TGTGCCAGCAGCATCTCACGGGACAGCTCCTACGAGCAGTACTTC. Its protein is CASSISRDSSYEQYF.

The chain joins TRBV5-4 to TRBJ2-1; D not certain. Germline loops: CDR1 SGHNT, CDR2 YYREEE (reference sequence). This CDR3 has 16 amino acids. Trimming took off 4 bases at V and 7 bases at J, with 21 bases between the two ends. CDR3 in DNA: TGTGCCAGCAGCCTAGGTGGCGCGTCCCTTGGGAATGAGCAGTTCTTC. Its protein product is CASSLGGASLGNEQFF. Complete variable domain (other parts from reference TRBV5-4 and TRBJ2-1): ETGVTQSPTHLIKTRGQQVTLRCSSQSGHNTVSWYQQALGQGPQFIFQYYREEENGRGNFPPRFSGLQFPNYSSELNVNALELDDSALYLCASSLGGASLGNEQFFGPGTRLTVL.

The chain combines TRBV28 with TRBJ2-7, with TRBD1 identical over 7 bases. CDR1 is MDHEN and CDR2 is SYDVKM in the germline V gene. There are 13 residues in the CDR3. V lost 8 bases, J lost 2 bases, and 6 bases stayed unmatched. The DNA for the CDR3 is TGTGCCAGCCGTGGGACAGCTGCCTACGAGCAGTACTTC. Its protein product is CASRGTAAYEQYF.

The chain is built from TRBV11-3 and TRBJ2-1; 8 positions agree with TRBD2. V shed 5 bases, J shed 1 base, and the junction held 13 bases outside the gene matches. CDR3 length: 18 amino acids. Germline V lookup: CDR1 SGHNT, CDR2 YENEEA. CDR3 nucleotide sequence: TGTGCCAGCAGCGTAACTAGCGGCACGCCGCTGTCCTACAATGAGCAGTTCTTC. It codes for CASSVTSGTPLSYNEQFF.

The chain uses TRBV11-2 and TRBJ1-2; TRBD1 agrees at 7 bases. Germline assignment: CDR1 SGHAT and CDR2 FQNNGV. J gave up 2 bases and V 4 bases, and 10 bases lay outside the gene matches. This CDR3 comprises 16 residues. The chain's CDR3 is CASSSIYRGENYGYTF. CDR3 DNA sequence: TGTGCCAGCAGCTCGATCTACAGGGGAGAAAACTATGGCTACACCTTC.

The V and J genes are TRBV21-1 and TRBJ1-1; the listed D gene, TRBD1, was not tested against the DNA. TRBV21-1 is given as a pseudogene. The CDR3 has 17 residues. The CDR3: CASSRVRTGALNTEAFF. CDR3 sequence (DNA): TGTGCCAGCAGCAGGGTTCGGACAGGGGCACTGAACACTGAAGCTTTCTTT.

V gene TRBV5-4 combines with J gene TRBJ2-3, with D maybe TRBD2 (6 bases). The CDR3 has 17 amino acids. Germline lookup yields CDR1 SGHNT and CDR2 YYREEE (reference sequence). Trimming stripped 4 bases from V and 2 bases from J, with 20 bases between. The CDR3 DNA follows: TGTGCCAGCAGCCCAAAACGGACTACCATGGACACAGATACGCAGTATTTT. This translates into CASSPKRTTMDTDTQYF.

The DNA of the CDR3 is TGTGCCAGCAGCGTCGGACAGGGGGACACTGAAGCTTTCTTT. This sequence encodes CASSVGQGDTEAFF. The chain combines TRBV7-9 with TRBJ1-1; 10 nucleotides match TRBD1. CDR1 is SEHNR and CDR2 is FQNEAQ in the germline V gene (reference sequence). V gave up 5 bases and J gave up 3 bases; unmatched junction bases: 3. This CDR3 has 14 amino acids. The whole variable domain, filled in from reference TRBV7-9 and TRBJ1-1, reads DTGVSQNPRHKITKRGQNVTFRCDPISEHNRLYWYRQTLGQGPEFLTYFQNEAQLEKSRLLSDRFSAERPKGSFSTLEIQRTEQGDSAMYLCASSVGQGDTEAFFGQGTRLTVV.

The chain links TRBV4-2 to TRBJ2-7; 9 bases line up with TRBD1. The germline V gene encodes CDR1 LGHNA and CDR2 YNFKEQ. The CDR3 is 16 residues long. The trim removed 4 bases at V and 7 bases at J, leaving 14 bases unmatched. CDR3 nucleotide sequence: TGTGCCAGCAGCCTAAACCCGGGACAGGGTTTAGGTGAGCAGTACTTC. Translating gives CASSLNPGQGLGEQYF.

The chain uses TRBV6-6 and TRBJ2-2, with D tentatively TRBD2 (5 bases). Trimming removed 5 bases at V and 0 bases at J, with 10 bases between. This CDR3 has 15 residues. Germline values: CDR1 MNHNY, CDR2 SVGAGI (reference sequence). CDR3 coding DNA: TGTGCCAGCAGTCCGGACTTTACGAACACCGGGGAGCTGTTTTTT. Translation: CASSPDFTNTGELFF.

Concerning this clone: A junction end diverges from the germline sequence, so it may reflect a read error. V and J are TRBV7-7 and TRBJ1-2; D is perhaps TRBD1 (6 bases). Germline V gene lookup returns CDR1 SSHAT and CDR2 FNYEAQ (reference sequence). There are 14 residues in the CDR3. In nucleotides, the CDR3 is TGTGCTAGCAGCTTAGGGGAGGGGGTCTATGGCTACACCTTC. Translated: CASSLGEGVYGYTF.

The gene calls are TRBV19 and TRBJ2-1; 8 bases line up with TRBD2. CDR1 and CDR2 from the germline V gene are LNHDA and SQIVND (reference sequence). The length of the CDR3 is 15 residues. The trim removed 10 bases at V and 7 bases at J, leaving 15 bases unmatched. CDR3 nucleotide sequence: TGTGCCACCGGAATAGCGGGGTGGGGGAAAAATGAGCAGTTCTTC. This gives the protein CATGIAGWGKNEQFF.

V and J are TRBV11-3 and TRBJ2-7; D is undetermined. V gave up 5 bases and J gave up 3 bases, with 5 bases separating them. This CDR3 has 11 residues. Germline CDR1 is SGHNT and CDR2 is YENEEA. The CDR3, as DNA: TGTGCCAGCAGCCGAGGCTACGAGCAGTACTTC. Translating gives CASSRGYEQYF.

This chain connects TRBV5-8 to TRBJ2-4; TRBD2 is a possible D gene (5 bases). V lost 0 bases and J 4 bases, leaving 11 bases between the germline ends. The CDR3 has 15 amino acids. Germline CDR1 SGHTS, CDR2 YDEGEE. The CDR3 region has the DNA TGTGCCAGCAGCTTGGCTCTTAGCGAAAAAAACATTCAGTACTTC. This sequence encodes CASSLALSEKNIQYF.

J is TRBJ1-2 and V is TRBV7-2; the D gene is possibly TRBD1 (6 bases). The germline V gene encodes CDR1 SGHTA and CDR2 FQGNSA. This CDR3 has 14 residues. Trimming removed 5 bases from V and 7 bases from J, with 17 bases in between. CDR3: CASSPARGAGGYTF. DNA for the CDR3: TGTGCCAGCAGCCCCGCCCGGGGGGCCGGTGGCTACACCTTC.

CDR3 coding DNA: TGTGCCAGCAGTGAAGGGCTAGCCTCGGGAGGGTACGAGCAGTACTTC. This translates into CASSEGLASGGYEQYF. This chain connects TRBV2 to TRBJ2-7; 8 bases agree with TRBD2. The CDR3 runs to 16 residues. The germline gives CDR1 SNHLY, CDR2 FYNNEI. The V segment lost 1 base and the J segment 4 bases; nucleotides outside the gene matches: 9.

The chain uses TRBV18 and TRBJ2-1; tentatively, D is TRBD2 (5 bases). V lost 2 bases to trimming and J lost 12 bases, with 14 bases between them. CDR3 length: 13 amino acids. Germline V gene data show CDR1 as KGHSH and CDR2 as LQKENI. CDR3 loop: CASSPSSADGQFF. The CDR3 DNA is TGTGCCAGCTCACCATCCTCAGCGGACGGGCAGTTCTTC.

The rearrangement joins TRBV11-2 to TRBJ1-2; tentatively, D is TRBD1 (6 bases). Germline V lookup: CDR1 SGHAT, CDR2 FQNNGV. CDR3 length equals 15 residues. Trimming took 7 bases from V and 3 from J, leaving 18 bases between them. The CDR3 nucleotides are TGTGCCAGCACCCAGGGGTCCCCAGGATACTATGGCTACACCTTC. Translation: CASTQGSPGYYGYTF.

The chain employs TRBV6-1 and TRBJ2-7, with D uncertain. From germline, CDR1 is MNHNS and CDR2 SASEGT. V was clipped by 2 bases and J by 6 bases, with 8 bases between them. The length of the CDR3 is 12 residues. CDR3 DNA sequence: TGTGCCAGCAGTGAATTGGTGAGCGAGCAGTACTTC. This sequence encodes CASSELVSEQYF.

As to this clone: The germline gene is not matched at one end of the junction; a read error may be the cause. The V gene is TRBV9, the J gene TRBJ1-2; 10 positions agree with TRBD1. Germline V gives CDR1 SGDLS, CDR2 YYNGEE. The CDR3 is made up of 14 amino acids. CDR3 in amino acids: CASSVDRGPYGYTF. The CDR3 DNA sequence: TGTGCCAGCAGTGTAGACAGGGGGCCCTATGGCTACACCTTC.

The chain joins TRBV5-1 to TRBJ2-1, with 10 bases fitting TRBD2. This CDR3 comprises 15 residues. V was clipped by 4 bases and J by 6 bases; unmatched bases: 7. The germline gives CDR1 SGHRS, CDR2 YFSETQ. Here the CDR3 DNA reads TGCGCCAGCAGCGGAACTAGCGGGATCGTCAATGAGCAGTTCTTC. Protein: CASSGTSGIVNEQFF.

The chain recombines TRBV5-8 with TRBJ1-1; a possible D gene is TRBD1 (5 bases). V lost 0 bases, J lost 1 base, and 7 bases lay in between. In germline, CDR1 is SGHTS, CDR2 YDEGEE. CDR3 length: 14 residues. The CDR3 here is CASSLGRGNTEAFF. In nucleotides, the CDR3 is TGTGCCAGCAGCTTGGGAAGGGGGAACACTGAAGCTTTCTTT.